This section outlines one T cell receptor beta chain sequence together with its context. Unique molecular identifiers were used in preparing the TCRbeta library. MiXCR was run by TCRdb on the PCR reads, yielding one entry per CDR3 protein. The top ten hold under 5.5% of the sample, which has approximately 230,000 distinct CDR3 sequences, about 24% seen once. CDR3 length: 11 amino acids. The germline V gene encodes CDR1 ENHRY and CDR2 SYGVKD. The V and J ends lost 4 bases and 5 bases respectively, with 6 bases between them. The sample originates from a study of T-cell reconstitution after alpha-beta-depleted transplantation in children.

The TCR comes from a female patient aged 2-9 years who had a stem cell transplant for congenital amegakaryocytic thrombocytopenia, so the T cells may come from the graft donor. The chain links TRBV10-3 to TRBJ2-7; D is unclear. The sample here was PBMCs, mostly from graft donor cells, taken 360 days after TCRalphabeta/CD19-depleted stem cell transplant. DNA of the CDR3: TGTGCCATCAGTGGGGCTGACGAGCAGTACTTC. Protein product: CAISGADEQYF.